This T cell receptor (beta chain) was identified in a study of blood T cell repertoires in COVID-19. Study in general: Samples came from the United States, Italy and Spain, spanning acute and convalescent COVID-19.

This clone is a singleton in its sample. Source study methods: Using reference gene primer amplification, nucleated cell counts were estimated. TCRdb's copy holds only in-frame clones and misses some; the assay was immunoSEQ multiplex PCR. Clonal size and the V and J genes are those of that table, whereas D and trimming came from the DNA. The sample yields approximately 300,000 clones, around nine tenths seen once. Participants were placed into cohorts based on the clinical history they reported. Contact with a PCR-confirmed or clinician-diagnosed COVID-19 case occurred within 2 weeks of entry. Sequenced input: PBMCs or T cells enriched from blood (not recorded which). This TCR came from a woman in her 30s who had been exposed to COVID-19.

The CDR3 spells CASSLTGRSGNTIYF. CDR3 in DNA: TGTGCCAGCAGTCTTACAGGCCGCTCTGGAAACACCATATATTTT. The chain links TRBV6-5 to TRBJ1-3; D is perhaps TRBD1 (5 bases). Deletions cut 5 bases from V and 0 bases from J, with 11 bases between. CDR3 length equals 15 residues. The germline V gene encodes CDR1 MNHEY and CDR2 SVGAGI.